Shown below are 28 T cell receptor beta chains from a single sample sequenced in a study of T cells after yellow fever vaccination. TCRdb used MiXCR to reprocess the 5' RACE reads, holding one entry per CDR3 protein. Among about 400,000 distinct CDR3 sequences listed, around 6.5% were seen once. The source was PBMCs, collected 5 days after the yellow fever booster vaccination. The receptors here all came from a young man who received the YFV17D yellow fever vaccine.

This clonotype was picked up a small number of times. The J gene is TRBJ2-7, the V gene TRBV2; D is uncertain. Trimming took off 0 bases at V and 6 bases at J, with 0 bases between the two ends. The CDR3 covers 10 residues. CDR1 and CDR2 from the germline V gene are SNHLY and FYNNEI. The CDR3 sequence is CASSEAEQYF. The CDR3 DNA sequence: TGTGCCAGCAGTGAAGCCGAGCAGTACTTC.

This clonotype has a handful of counts. The V gene is TRBV5-1, the J gene TRBJ1-2; weak D call: TRBD1 (5 bases). The V gene lost 2 bases and the J gene lost 6 bases, with 20 bases spanning the gap. Looked up from germline, CDR1 is SGHRS and CDR2 is YFSETQ. The CDR3 extends over 16 amino acids. In DNA, the CDR3 is TGCGCCAGCAGCTTAGGACCTTCGGGGACTGATAATGGCTACACCTTC. It encodes CASSLGPSGTDNGYTF.

This clonotype was seen a few times. The rearrangement links TRBV5-6 to TRBJ2-7, with D perhaps TRBD1 or TRBD2 (5 bases each). The CDR3 totals 16 residues. CDR1 and CDR2 (germline): SGHDT, YYEEEE. The germline V and J ends were trimmed by 5 bases and 2 bases, with 20 bases remaining between them. The CDR3 region is CASSYAPGRGAYEQYF. The CDR3 DNA follows: TGTGCCAGCAGTTATGCTCCGGGACGAGGAGCCTACGAGCAGTACTTC.

This clonotype occurred many times. This chain uses TRBV20-1 with TRBJ2-3; tentative D call: TRBD2 (6 bases). This CDR3 is built from 14 residues. The ends were cut back, 6 bases at V and 2 bases at J, with 15 bases in the middle. The V gene's germline CDR1 is DFQATT and CDR2 SNEGSKA (reference sequence). This CDR3 reads CSALGGSTTDTQYF. The DNA for the CDR3 is TGCAGTGCCTTGGGGGGTAGCACCACAGATACGCAGTATTTT.

There are a few counts of this clonotype. V gene TRBV20-1 combines with J gene TRBJ2-3, with D perhaps matching TRBD2 (5 bases). V was shortened by 5 bases and J by 3 bases, with 21 bases between the two germline ends. Germline V gives CDR1 DFQATT, CDR2 SNEGSKA (reference sequence). CDR3 size: 16 residues. The CDR3 DNA follows: TGCAGTGCTTCCCGGGCCTCTCAGAGGGTTACAGATACGCAGTATTTT. It codes for CSASRASQRVTDTQYF.

The rearrangement joins TRBV19 to TRBJ1-1; D is perhaps TRBD1 (6 bases). Germline loops: CDR1 LNHDA, CDR2 SQIVND (reference sequence). The CDR3 contains 18 residues. The V and J ends lost 4 bases and 1 base respectively, with 22 bases between them. The CDR3 protein is CASSTRKITGLGNTEAFF. CDR3 in DNA: TGTGCCAGTAGTACGCGAAAGATTACAGGGCTTGGGAACACTGAAGCTTTCTTT. The whole variable domain, filled in from reference TRBV19 and TRBJ1-1, reads DGGITQSPKYLFRKEGQNVTLSCEQNLNHDAMYWYRQDPGQGLRLIYYSQIVNDFQKGDIAEGYSVSREKKESFPLTVTSAQKNPTAFYLCASSTRKITGLGNTEAFFGQGTRLTVV.

The chain recombines TRBV5-1 with TRBJ2-1; no reliable D call. V lost 1 base and J 6 bases, leaving 11 bases between the germline ends. CDR1 and CDR2 (germline): SGHRS, YFSETQ. There are 14 residues in the CDR3. Here the CDR3 reads CASSLSSLSNEQFF. CDR3 in DNA: TGCGCCAGCAGCTTGTCATCCTTGTCCAATGAGCAGTTCTTC.

This clonotype showed up many times. The chain carries TRBV15 and TRBJ1-1; the D gene is possibly TRBD1 (5 bases). The CDR3 length is 14 residues. Trimming removed 2 bases at V and 7 bases at J, with 14 bases between. CDR1 and CDR2 (germline): LNHNV, YYDKDF (reference sequence). The CDR3 is CATSRYGGFGEAFF. The DNA of the CDR3 is TGTGCCACCAGCAGATACGGGGGTTTTGGTGAAGCTTTCTTT.

The table lists this clonotype with many counts. The rearrangement uses TRBV12-3 or TRBV12-4 and TRBJ2-1, with 10 bases lining up with TRBD2. V gave up 5 bases and J gave up 2 bases; unmatched junction bases: 15. The CDR3 extends over 19 amino acids. CDR3 protein: CASSPTPPVAGGPYNEQFF. In DNA form, the CDR3 reads TGTGCCAGCAGTCCGACGCCCCCTGTAGCGGGAGGCCCCTACAATGAGCAGTTCTTC.

This clonotype was counted a few times. This chain joins TRBV5-1 and TRBJ1-1; D is undetermined. Between the trimmed V and J ends, which lost 6 bases and 7 bases, there was a span of 10 bases. The CDR3 consists of 11 residues. Per germline, CDR1 SGHRS and CDR2 YFSETQ. The CDR3 sequence is CASKGEVEAFF. The CDR3 nucleotides are TGCGCCAGCAAGGGAGAAGTTGAAGCTTTCTTT. Full variable domain (missing parts from reference TRBV5-1 and TRBJ1-1): KAGVTQTPRYLIKTRGQQVTLSCSPISGHRSVSWYQQTPGQGLQFLFEYFSETQRNKGNFPGRFSGRQFSNSRSEMNVSTLELGDSALYLCASKGEVEAFFGQGTRLTVV.

The V call is TRBV3-1, the J call TRBJ1-1, with 7 bases fitting TRBD1. V shed 1 base and J 7 bases; nucleotides not matched to a gene: 9. Per the germline V gene, CDR1 is LGHDT and CDR2 is YNNKEL (reference sequence). The CDR3 is 15 amino acids. This CDR3 reads CASSQGGQAAFEAFF. Written as DNA, the CDR3 is TGTGCCAGCAGCCAAGGAGGACAGGCTGCCTTTGAAGCTTTCTTT.

Worth noting for this clonotype: Given a much more abundant clone one base away, this may be a read error. The chain uses TRBV6-1 and TRBJ1-1, with D unresolved. Germline loops: CDR1 MNHNS, CDR2 SASEGT. Trimming shortened V by 6 bases and J by 6 bases, and 23 bases separated the two germline ends. The CDR3 sequence is 16 residues long. The CDR3 DNA is TGTGCCAGCAGCCCCCACCAGACACGACCGCGGGCTGAAGCTTTCTTT. Its translation: CASSPHQTRPRAEAFF.

This clonotype was observed a few times. The rearrangement joins TRBV18 to TRBJ2-1; D may be TRBD2 (6 bases). The CDR3 contains 14 residues. Deletions cut 8 bases from V and 1 base from J, with 12 bases between. Germline assignment: CDR1 KGHSH and CDR2 LQKENI. CDR3 sequence reads: CASETSRSYNEQFF. The DNA for the CDR3 is TGTGCCAGCGAGACTAGTCGATCCTACAATGAGCAGTTCTTC.

The chain employs TRBV5-1 and TRBJ2-7, with 9 bases identical to TRBD1. Germline trimming cut 5 bases from V and 3 bases from J; bases unmatched to any gene: 6. Per germline, CDR1 SGHRS and CDR2 YFSETQ. CDR3 length equals 14 residues. Written as DNA, the CDR3 is TGCGCCAGCAGGGCCCCGGGACAGGGCTACGAGCAGTACTTC. Amino acid sequence: CASRAPGQGYEQYF.

This clonotype showed up many times. The chain carries TRBV18 and TRBJ1-1; 8 nucleotides match TRBD1. Germline V gene sequence: CDR1 KGHSH, CDR2 LQKENI. Trimming removed 6 bases from V and 3 bases from J; junction bases left unmatched: 6. The CDR3 covers 14 residues. DNA of the CDR3: TGTGCCAGCTCGGTCACAGGGGGGGACACTGAAGCTTTCTTT. This translates into CASSVTGGDTEAFF.

In its sample, this clonotype was seen a few times. The chain employs TRBV7-2 and TRBJ1-6; TRBD1 matches 8 bases. V was pared by 4 bases and J by 0 bases, with 5 bases of the junction left unmatched. CDR3 size: 17 residues. Looked up from germline, CDR1 is SGHTA and CDR2 is FQGNSA. CDR3 nucleotides: TGTGCCAGCAGCTACCGGACAGGGAGCTCCTATAATTCACCCCTCCACTTT. It specifies CASSYRTGSSYNSPLHF.

This chain joins TRBV7-9 and TRBJ1-1; 7 bases agree with TRBD1. Germline assignment: CDR1 SEHNR and CDR2 FQNEAQ (reference sequence). The CDR3 spans 14 residues. The V gene end was trimmed by 3 bases and the J gene end by 3 bases; junction bases not matched to a gene: 4. The CDR3 nucleotides read TGTGCCAGCAGCTTTTCAGGGGGGGACACTGAAGCTTTCTTT. It encodes CASSFSGGDTEAFF.

The CDR3 is CASSPGLARGEQFF. The CDR3 region has the DNA TGTGCCAGCAGCCCGGGACTAGCGCGGGGTGAGCAGTTCTTC. V gene TRBV3-1 combines with J gene TRBJ2-1, with 10 bases matching TRBD2. CDR1 and CDR2 (germline): LGHDT, YNNKEL (reference sequence). The V gene end was trimmed by 4 bases and the J gene end by 9 bases; junction bases not matched to a gene: 6. The CDR3 is 14 residues long.

Only a few counts were recorded for this clonotype. This rearrangement joins TRBV20-1 to TRBJ2-1; 11 nucleotides align to TRBD1. Germline-derived CDR1 and CDR2 are DFQATT and SNEGSKA (reference sequence). The CDR3 is made up of 18 amino acids. The trim removed 0 bases at V and 7 bases at J, leaving 14 bases unmatched. DNA for the CDR3: TGCAGTGCTAGAGATCCGCGTCGTTCCGGGACAGGGGGGAATGAGCAGTTCTTC. It codes for CSARDPRRSGTGGNEQFF.

The CDR3 here is CASSPDIYEQYF. The CDR3 coding sequence is TGTGCCAGCTCACCGGACATCTACGAGCAGTACTTC. The rearrangement links TRBV18 to TRBJ2-7, with D tentatively TRBD1 (5 bases). Germline lookup yields CDR1 KGHSH and CDR2 LQKENI. This CDR3 region has 12 residues. V was shortened by 3 bases and J by 3 bases, with 6 bases between the two germline ends.

The table lists this clonotype with many counts. The genes are TRBV29-1 and TRBJ2-5, with D possibly being TRBD2 (6 bases). CDR3 length equals 14 residues. V was clipped by 7 bases and J by 5 bases, with 20 bases between them. The germline V gene encodes CDR1 SQVTM and CDR2 ANQGSEA. CDR3 sequence reads: CSADGGAIGETQYF. The CDR3 bases are TGCAGCGCCGATGGCGGGGCCATTGGTGAGACCCAGTACTTC.

This clonotype was counted many times. The DNA for the CDR3 is TGTGCCAGCAGCGTAGCGGCTAGCGGGACGCACACAGATACGCAGTATTTT. Translation: CASSVAASGTHTDTQYF. This chain links TRBV9 with TRBJ2-3, with TRBD2 matching over 9 bases. V lost 0 bases to trimming and J lost 2 bases; unmatched junction nucleotides: 7. The CDR3 covers 17 residues. Germline lookup yields CDR1 SGDLS and CDR2 YYNGEE.

The gene calls are TRBV5-1 and TRBJ2-5, with D perhaps being TRBD1 or TRBD2 (5 bases each). Deletions cut 7 bases from V and 2 bases from J, with 18 bases between. Germline V gene sequence: CDR1 SGHRS, CDR2 YFSETQ. The CDR3 consists of 15 residues. Here the CDR3 reads CASGDGATLQETQYF. CDR3 in DNA: TGCGCCAGCGGGGACGGGGCTACACTACAAGAGACCCAGTACTTC.

The chain employs TRBV24-1 and TRBJ2-6; no firm D call. Germline V CDR1 and CDR2: KGHDR, SFDVKD. This CDR3 is 17 amino acids long. The germline V and J ends were trimmed by 6 bases and 4 bases, with 18 bases remaining between them. This CDR3 reads CATSTRITRAGANVLTF. The CDR3 DNA reads TGTGCCACCAGTACCCGCATCACACGTGCCGGGGCCAACGTCCTGACTTTC.

This clonotype was counted ten times or more. The chain combines TRBV12-3 or TRBV12-4 with TRBJ2-7, with 8 positions matching TRBD1. CDR3 length: 14 residues. J lost 3 bases, V lost 7 bases, and 8 bases had no gene match. The CDR3, as DNA: TGTGCCAGCAAACGACAGGGGACGATCTACGAGCAGTACTTC. Translating gives CASKRQGTIYEQYF.

The sample holds many counts of this clonotype. The V call is TRBV7-2, the J call TRBJ2-1, with D perhaps matching TRBD1 (6 bases). The CDR3 length is 15 residues. The ends were cut back, 4 bases at V and 15 bases at J, with 25 bases in the middle. Germline V gene lookup returns CDR1 SGHTA and CDR2 FQGNSA. CDR3 DNA: TGTGCCAGCAGCTGGACGGCCGGGACAACTGGTTCGTTGTTCTTC. Protein sequence: CASSWTAGTTGSLFF.

The V gene is TRBV19, the J gene TRBJ2-3; 7 bases are shared with TRBD1. Germline loops: CDR1 LNHDA, CDR2 SQIVND (reference sequence). J gave up 1 base and V 5 bases, and 9 bases lay outside the gene matches. This CDR3 is 16 amino acids long. The CDR3 spells CASSADRVTGTDTQYF. The CDR3 region has the DNA TGTGCCAGTAGTGCCGACAGGGTTACTGGCACAGATACGCAGTATTTT. Based on the CDR3 plus reference TRBV19 and TRBJ2-3, the full variable domain is DGGITQSPKYLFRKEGQNVTLSCEQNLNHDAMYWYRQDPGQGLRLIYYSQIVNDFQKGDIAEGYSVSREKKESFPLTVTSAQKNPTAFYLCASSADRVTGTDTQYFGPGTRLTVL.

Ten or more counts support this clonotype. This rearrangement joins TRBV5-1 to TRBJ2-5; 8 bases map to TRBD2. The CDR3 covers 14 residues. Germline-derived CDR1 and CDR2 are SGHRS and YFSETQ. Trimming took 4 bases from V and 1 from J; bases not matched to a gene: 3. This chain's CDR3 is CASSLSGTQETQYF. CDR3 DNA sequence: TGCGCCAGCAGCCTTAGCGGGACCCAAGAGACCCAGTACTTC. Drawing the rest from reference TRBV5-1 and TRBJ2-5, the complete variable domain is KAGVTQTPRYLIKTRGQQVTLSCSPISGHRSVSWYQQTPGQGLQFLFEYFSETQRNKGNFPGRFSGRQFSNSRSEMNVSTLELGDSALYLCASSLSGTQETQYFGPGTRLLVL.